What follows are 24 T cell receptor beta chains derived from one specimen sequenced in a study of T cell changes during pregnancy in multiple sclerosis. Here immunoSEQ multiplex PCR was the method, and the copy in TCRdb shows in-frame clones only, minus some. This sample has some 97,000 clones, with almost 95% found just once. This specimen was peripheral blood, taken before pregnancy. The receptor source for this set is a female donor with multiple sclerosis, enrolled in a pregnancy study.

This chain connects TRBV2 to TRBJ2-1, with 9 bases lining up with TRBD2. The CDR3 has 16 amino acids. Trimming took 4 bases from V and 6 from J; bases not matched to a gene: 10. Germline loops: CDR1 SNHLY, CDR2 FYNNEI. CDR3 DNA: TGTGCCAGCAGTGTGTTCGCGGGAGGGCCTCGCAATGAGCAGTTCTTC. Protein: CASSVFAGGPRNEQFF.

This clone occurred once. The V gene is TRBV11-2, the J gene TRBJ2-1, with TRBD2 matching over 8 bases. V shed 2 bases and J 12 bases; nucleotides not matched to a gene: 9. CDR1 is SGHAT, CDR2 FQNNGV, per germline. The CDR3 has 14 residues. DNA for the CDR3: TGTGCCAGCAGCTTAATACGGGAGGGTCTTACGCAGTTCTTC. Its translation is CASSLIREGLTQFF.

The chain recombines TRBV18 with TRBJ2-2; D perhaps matches TRBD2 (6 bases). Trimming cost V 3 bases and J 2 bases, with 19 bases left between them. CDR1 and CDR2 (germline): KGHSH, LQKENI. This CDR3 contains 18 residues. CDR3: CASSPPGGSGGNTGELFF. The CDR3 coding sequence is TGTGCCAGCTCACCCCCCGGGGGTAGCGGAGGAAACACCGGGGAGCTGTTTTTT.

V is TRBV7-2 and J is TRBJ2-7, with 9 bases identical to TRBD2. The trim removed 1 base at V and 7 bases at J, leaving 8 bases unmatched. Germline CDR1 SGHTA, CDR2 FQGNSA. CDR3 size: 15 residues. The CDR3 nucleotides read TGTGCCAGCAGCTTAGGAGGCGGGAGGGCAGAGGAGCAGTACTTC. Protein product: CASSLGGGRAEEQYF.

The chain recombines TRBV30 with TRBJ2-1, with 13 bases fitting TRBD2. V dropped 5 bases and J dropped 5; count of bases not matched to a gene: 3. The CDR3 contains 14 residues. Germline CDR1 GTSNPN, CDR2 SVGIG (reference sequence). The CDR3 region has the DNA TGTGCCTGGGCCGGGACTAGCGGGAACAATGAGCAGTTCTTC. It yields the protein CAWAGTSGNNEQFF.

V and J are TRBV30 and TRBJ2-3, with a weak D call TRBD1 (6 bases). CDR1 and CDR2 (germline): GTSNPN, SVGIG (reference sequence). Trimming stripped 2 bases from V and 4 bases from J, with 10 bases between. The CDR3 is made up of 13 amino acids. CDR3 amino acids: CAWSRTAADTQYF. DNA for the CDR3: TGTGCCTGGAGTCGGACAGCGGCAGATACGCAGTATTTT.

V usage is TRBV27 and J usage is TRBJ1-1, with no clear D. V was shortened by 0 bases and J by 5 bases, with 16 bases between the two germline ends. This CDR3 spans 16 amino acids. The V gene's germline CDR1 is MNHEY and CDR2 SMNVEV (reference sequence). DNA of the CDR3: TGTGCCAGCAGTTTATCTCCGACTGTCCCGCGGACTGAAGCTTTCTTT. Amino acids: CASSLSPTVPRTEAFF.

The chain combines TRBV29-1 with TRBJ2-3; 8 bases agree with TRBD2. Unmatched junction bases numbered 10, after V lost 5 bases and J lost 6 bases. The CDR3 has 14 amino acids. Germline V gene sequence: CDR1 SQVTM, CDR2 ANQGSEA. CDR3 amino acids: CSVKPTSDLDTQYF. In DNA, the CDR3 is TGCAGCGTTAAACCGACTAGCGATCTGGATACGCAGTATTTT.

CDR3 coding DNA: TGTGCCAGGGGGGGTCTGACTAGCGGGAGTTTTGGTAACACCGGGGAGCTGTTTTTT. Translation gives CARGGLTSGSFGNTGELFF. The chain carries TRBV9 and TRBJ2-2, with 12 bases matching TRBD2. In germline, CDR1 is SGDLS, CDR2 YYNGEE. V lost 8 bases, J lost 2 bases, and 16 bases stayed unmatched. The CDR3 is made up of 19 amino acids.

V usage is TRBV27 and J usage is TRBJ1-5; 7 nucleotides agree with TRBD1. This CDR3 has 13 amino acids. V lost 6 bases and J lost 1; bases outside the gene matches: 0. Germline V gives CDR1 MNHEY, CDR2 SMNVEV (reference sequence). The CDR3 loop reads CASRQGSNQPQHF. The DNA for the CDR3 is TGTGCCAGCAGACAGGGGAGCAATCAGCCCCAGCATTTT.

The chain combines TRBV5-1 with TRBJ1-1; 7 bases agree with TRBD1. The CDR3 loop spans 15 amino acids. With 7 bases clipped from V and 5 bases from J, the junction kept 14 bases outside the gene matches. The V gene's germline CDR1 is SGHRS and CDR2 YFSETQ. The CDR3 spells CASGKGGAQRTEAFF. In DNA form, the CDR3 reads TGCGCCAGCGGAAAAGGGGGCGCGCAGAGGACTGAAGCTTTCTTT.

In nucleotides, the CDR3 is TGTGCCAGCAGTTACGGGGCGGGATCGGGCAATGAGCAGTTCTTC. This gives the protein CASSYGAGSGNEQFF. The genes are TRBV6-5 and TRBJ2-1; weak D call: TRBD2 (6 bases). Trimming shortened V by 2 bases and J by 6 bases, and 14 bases separated the two germline ends. The CDR3 sequence is 15 residues long. CDR1 is MNHEY, CDR2 SVGAGI, per germline.

This chain connects TRBV11-2 to TRBJ2-7; 9 positions agree with TRBD2. Germline CDR1 SGHAT, CDR2 FQNNGV. This CDR3 has 14 amino acids. The V segment lost 1 base and the J segment 5 bases; nucleotides outside the gene matches: 3. The CDR3 DNA reads as TGTGCCAGCAGCTTAGCGCGGGAGGGCAACGAGCAGTACTTC. This codes for CASSLAREGNEQYF.

The rearrangement uses TRBV5-1 and TRBJ2-7; D may be TRBD2 (5 bases). Germline V gene sequence: CDR1 SGHRS, CDR2 YFSETQ. V was shortened by 0 bases and J by 5 bases, with 6 bases between the two germline ends. The CDR3 spans 12 residues. The CDR3 bases are TGCGCCAGCAGCTTGGAAGCGGACGAGCAGTACTTC. As protein: CASSLEADEQYF.

The rearrangement links TRBV9 to TRBJ2-7; 7 bases line up with TRBD1. Germline V gene sequence: CDR1 SGDLS, CDR2 YYNGEE. Trimming cost V 3 bases and J 6 bases; bases outside gene matches: 3. The CDR3 is 12 residues long. CDR3 protein: CASSAAGGEQYF. In nucleotides, the CDR3 is TGTGCCAGCAGCGCCGCAGGGGGCGAGCAGTACTTC. Full variable domain (remainder filled in from reference TRBV9 and TRBJ2-7): DSGVTQTPKHLITATGQRVTLRCSPRSGDLSVYWYQQSLDQGLQFLIQYYNGEERAKGNILERFSAQQFPDLHSELNLSSLELGDSALYFCASSAAGGEQYFGPGTRLTVT.

Here the CDR3 DNA reads TGTGCCAGCAGCTTTGTTCCGGCGCGGGGCAATGAGCAGTTCTTC. Translation: CASSFVPARGNEQFF. The chain couples TRBV7-9 to TRBJ2-1; tentative D call: TRBD2 (6 bases). CDR3 length: 15 amino acids. From germline, CDR1 is SEHNR and CDR2 FQNEAQ (reference sequence). Between the trimmed V and J ends, which lost 3 bases and 6 bases, there was a span of 15 bases.

This chain uses TRBV7-9 with TRBJ2-1; 7 bases match TRBD2. The CDR3 has 16 amino acids. Germline CDR1 reads SEHNR; CDR2 reads FQNEAQ (reference sequence). Trimming removed 5 bases from V and 1 base from J; junction bases left unmatched: 8. The CDR3 DNA reads TGTGCCAGCAGCCTCGTAGGCGGGAGTTCCTACAATGAGCAGTTCTTC. Protein sequence: CASSLVGGSSYNEQFF.

The gene calls are TRBV9 and TRBJ2-7; 10 nucleotides align to TRBD2. J was trimmed by 5 bases and V by 5 bases; bases with no gene match: 7. Germline-derived CDR1 and CDR2 are SGDLS and YYNGEE. This CDR3 has 14 residues. CDR3 sequence (DNA): TGTGCCAGCAGTCCTAGCGGGAGTAGGAACGAGCAGTACTTC. Residues: CASSPSGSRNEQYF. Looking up the rest from reference TRBV9 and TRBJ2-7 gives the full variable domain: DSGVTQTPKHLITATGQRVTLRCSPRSGDLSVYWYQQSLDQGLQFLIQYYNGEERAKGNILERFSAQQFPDLHSELNLSSLELGDSALYFCASSPSGSRNEQYFGPGTRLTVT.

Written as DNA, the CDR3 is TGTGCCAGCAGTGAGGACCCCTATACCGGGACTAGCGTTGACTACGAGCAGTACTTC. This encodes CASSEDPYTGTSVDYEQYF. The chain combines TRBV6-1 with TRBJ2-7; 10 nucleotides match TRBD2. The germline gives CDR1 MNHNS, CDR2 SASEGT. V lost 3 bases, J lost 3 bases, and 17 bases stayed unmatched. The CDR3 sequence is 19 residues long.

The chain links TRBV19 to TRBJ2-5; TRBD2 is a possible D gene (5 bases). This CDR3 is 16 amino acids long. Germline V gives CDR1 LNHDA, CDR2 SQIVND (reference sequence). V was shortened by 5 bases and J by 1 base, with 17 bases between the two germline ends. CDR3 DNA sequence: TGTGCCAGTAGTTCTGCGGCGGGTCCGTCCCAAGAGACCCAGTACTTC. Protein product: CASSSAAGPSQETQYF.

This clone was recorded a few times. This chain joins TRBV19 and TRBJ2-7, with no clear D. This CDR3 contains 13 residues. V was clipped by 3 bases and J by 4 bases, with 10 bases between them. Germline V gives CDR1 LNHDA, CDR2 SQIVND (reference sequence). In DNA, the CDR3 is TGTGCCAGTAGTATGGTGTTCGGGTACGAGCAGTACTTC. Translating gives CASSMVFGYEQYF. Complete variable domain (other parts from reference TRBV19 and TRBJ2-7): DGGITQSPKYLFRKEGQNVTLSCEQNLNHDAMYWYRQDPGQGLRLIYYSQIVNDFQKGDIAEGYSVSREKKESFPLTVTSAQKNPTAFYLCASSMVFGYEQYFGPGTRLTVT.

J is TRBJ1-4 and V is TRBV27, with TRBD1 matching 10 bases. Unmatched junction bases numbered 6, after V lost 7 bases and J lost 7 bases. CDR1 is MNHEY and CDR2 is SMNVEV in the germline V gene (reference sequence). The length of the CDR3 is 14 residues. The CDR3 protein is CASMGTGAAEKLFF. Here the CDR3 DNA reads TGTGCCAGCATGGGGACAGGGGCTGCTGAAAAACTGTTTTTT.

This clone was found a few times. The chain carries TRBV9 and TRBJ1-4; 7 bases are shared with TRBD1. The germline CDR1 and CDR2 sequences are SGDLS and YYNGEE. V lost 4 bases, J lost 4 bases, and 7 bases stayed unmatched. The CDR3 contains 15 residues. CDR3 protein: CASSPTGRDNEKLFF. For the CDR3, the DNA is TGTGCCAGCAGCCCGACAGGGCGGGATAATGAAAAACTGTTTTTT.

This rearrangement joins TRBV6-1 to TRBJ2-7; D not certain. Germline CDR1 is MNHNS and CDR2 is SASEGT. This CDR3 has 16 amino acids. Trimming removed 1 base at V and 2 bases at J, with 15 bases between. CDR3 bases: TGTGCCAGCAGTGAAGTTCAGATACCAACGACCTACGAGCAGTACTTC. Its translation is CASSEVQIPTTYEQYF.